This T cell receptor beta chain was documented in a study of blood T cell repertoires in COVID-19 (dated by TCRdb to 2019 to 2021). Concerning the study at large: Collaborator samples came from the United States, Italy and Spain and covered acute and convalescent phases of COVID-19. The repertoires were released in a freely available public database intended as a resource for research on the immune response to SARS-CoV-2. Where HLA class I and class II types were available, the types were taken from metadata supplied by the sample provider, not from assay-based typing. The material from the prospective study consisted of cDNA or gDNA derived from T cells, B-cell-depleted T cells, or PBMCs. A de-identified subject ID, COVID-19 status, age in years and sex were almost always included in the sample metadata. Subjects who had been exposed to COVID-19, were actively infected with it, or had recovered from it provided the deeply sampled blood TCRbeta repertoires that made up the dataset. Samples came from the ongoing ImmuneRACE study (first 160 participants) plus 1,254 subjects from 6 global collaborators. Findings and caveats that apply to the study as a whole: The amount of clinical and demographic metadata varied by source and participant and was provided uncurated.

Each collaborating institution followed its own protocols to collect whole blood in K2EDTA tubes. For TCRbeta analysis, collaborator samples were shipped as frozen whole blood, as isolated PBMCs, or as DNA extracted from either sample type. Its CDR3 holds 13 amino acids, cysteine through phenylalanine. Only CDR3 DNA remains: 39 bases, in frame from the first base. Based on the germline V gene, the CDR1 and CDR2 sequences are SGHRS and YFSETQ. V is clipped by 5 bases and J by 6 bases, and the sequence between their germline boundaries is 14 bases long. About this clone itself: This receptor's antigen is unknown. The sample holds no much larger clone one base away, and base qualities are not on file.

TCRbeta CDR3 regions were amplified from genomic DNA using the immunoSEQ Assay, a bias-controlled multiplex PCR. In the authors' own workflow: The number of nucleated cells in each sample was estimated from the amplification of reference gene primers within the assay. To quantify the absolute abundance of each unique TCRbeta CDR3 rearrangement, sequence reads were collapsed and filtered. For each sample, productive Simpson clonality was calculated as the square root of Simpson's diversity index across productive rearrangements. TCRdb took over this immuneACCESS table, retaining in-frame rearrangements with V and J assigned. Such tables are incomplete; in checked studies, under half of the missing clones stem from an unresolved V gene, and the remainder is unexplained. V and J calls and clone size are copied from that table; D and trimming were computed from the DNA. This sample comprises 40,000 or so clones, roughly 85% of them detected only once. The top ten clonotypes cover about 13% of the sample.

This TCR came from a woman in her 70s in a cohort sampled during active COVID-19. The specimen sequenced was peripheral blood. Recombination joined TRBV5-1 with TRBJ1-1; possibly the D gene is TRBD1, per 5 matching bases. The encoded CDR3 is CASSPGGEAEAFF. The nucleotides read TGCGCCAGCAGTCCCGGAGGGGAGGCTGAAGCTTTCTTT.